This TCR beta chain stems from a study of T cell responses to AZD1222 COVID-19 vaccine. Study conclusions and caveats: Following two doses of AZD1222, Spike-specific TCR breadth and depth rose. Donors were chiefly white British, with a greater number of females, and clonal diversity was perhaps underestimated. Per reports, nearly half of all spike-specific TCRs target regions that are unmutated in variants.

V lost 10 bases and J lost 3, with 15 bases in between. Germline V lookup: CDR1 SEHNR, CDR2 FQNEAQ (reference sequence). The CDR3 totals 13 residues. In regard to this clone: Its antigen is currently unknown.

Combined were second doses at about 4 or about 12 weeks. Some clones are missing from TCRdb's copy, which holds only in-frame ones; the method was immunoSEQ multiplex PCR. This sample has about 160,000 clones, with 94% found just once. Sequenced material: peripheral blood, taken 28 days after the second AZD1222 dose. This rearrangement joins TRBV7-9 to TRBJ1-2; D might be TRBD1 (6 bases). The receptor was derived from an adult who received the AZD1222 COVID-19 vaccine. The CDR3 DNA is TGTGCCACCACTCAGGACAGATACTATGGCTACACCTTC. Protein sequence: CATTQDRYYGYTF.